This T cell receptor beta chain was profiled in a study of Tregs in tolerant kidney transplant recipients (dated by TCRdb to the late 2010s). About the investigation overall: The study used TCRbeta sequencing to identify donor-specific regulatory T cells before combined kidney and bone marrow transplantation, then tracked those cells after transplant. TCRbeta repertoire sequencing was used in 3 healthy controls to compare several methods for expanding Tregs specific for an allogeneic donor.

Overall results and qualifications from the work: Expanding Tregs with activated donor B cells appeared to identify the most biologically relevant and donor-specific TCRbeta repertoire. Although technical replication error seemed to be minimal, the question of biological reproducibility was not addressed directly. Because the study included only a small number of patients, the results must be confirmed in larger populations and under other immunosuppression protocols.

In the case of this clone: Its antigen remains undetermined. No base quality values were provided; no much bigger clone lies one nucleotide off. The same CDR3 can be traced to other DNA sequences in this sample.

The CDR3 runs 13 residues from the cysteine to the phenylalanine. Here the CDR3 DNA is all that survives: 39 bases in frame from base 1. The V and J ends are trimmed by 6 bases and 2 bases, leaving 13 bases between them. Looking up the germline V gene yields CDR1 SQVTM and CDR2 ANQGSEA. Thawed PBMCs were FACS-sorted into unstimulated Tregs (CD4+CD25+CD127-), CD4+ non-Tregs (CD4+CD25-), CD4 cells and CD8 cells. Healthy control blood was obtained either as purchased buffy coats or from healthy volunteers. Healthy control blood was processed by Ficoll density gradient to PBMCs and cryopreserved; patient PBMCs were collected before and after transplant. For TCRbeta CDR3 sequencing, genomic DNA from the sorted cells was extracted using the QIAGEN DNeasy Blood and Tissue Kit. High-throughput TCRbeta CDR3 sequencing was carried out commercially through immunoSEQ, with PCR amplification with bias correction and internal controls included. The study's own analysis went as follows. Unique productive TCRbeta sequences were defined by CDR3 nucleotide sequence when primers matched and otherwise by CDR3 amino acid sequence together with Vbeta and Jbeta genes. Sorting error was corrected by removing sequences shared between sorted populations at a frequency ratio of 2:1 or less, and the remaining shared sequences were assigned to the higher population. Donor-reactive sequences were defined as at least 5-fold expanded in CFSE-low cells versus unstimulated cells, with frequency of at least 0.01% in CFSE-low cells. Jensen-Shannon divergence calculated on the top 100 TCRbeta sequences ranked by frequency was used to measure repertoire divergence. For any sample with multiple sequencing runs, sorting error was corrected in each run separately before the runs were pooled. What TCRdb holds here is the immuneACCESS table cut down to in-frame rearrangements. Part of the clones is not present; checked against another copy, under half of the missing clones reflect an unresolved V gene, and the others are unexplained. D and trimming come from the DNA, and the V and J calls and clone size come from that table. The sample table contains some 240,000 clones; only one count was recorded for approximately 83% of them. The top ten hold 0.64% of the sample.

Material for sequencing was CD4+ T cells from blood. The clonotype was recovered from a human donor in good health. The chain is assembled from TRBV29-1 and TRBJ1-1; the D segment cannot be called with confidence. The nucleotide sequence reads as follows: TGCAGCGTGCGGACGGGAGGAAACACTGAAGCTTTCTTT. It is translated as CSVRTGGNTEAFF.